This is a list of T cell receptor beta chains from one sample in a study of cytomegalovirus exposure and HLA in healthy donors. TCRdb's table, derived via immunoSEQ multiplex PCR, lists solely in-frame clones and lacks some. Of 200,000 to 250,000 clones detected, roughly 88% appear once; the ten largest clones hold around 15%. Sequenced sample: PBMCs. These receptors came from a woman in her 30s in good health and CMV-seropositive. Both conserved end residues are part of each CDR3. Fields, in order: J gene, V gene, D gene, clone size, CDR3 DNA, CDR3 protein. The D gene is left open where the match is weak. A row's size may be missing; if present it is once, few, many or a size class.

TRBJ1-2 | TRBV27 | NA | NA | TGTGCCAGCAGTTTATTCCCAGACTATGGCTACACCTTC | CASSLFPDYGYTF
TRBJ2-1 | TRBV5-1 | NA | NA | TGCGCCAGCAGCTTAGTAGGCCTCCCCAATGAGCAGTTCTTC | CASSLVGLPNEQFF
TRBJ1-1 | TRBV29-1 | TRBD1 | NA | TGCAGCGTTGGACAGGGAGTAAATACTGAAGCTTTCTTT | CSVGQGVNTEAFF
TRBJ2-3 | TRBV28 | NA | many | TGTGCCAGCAGTTTGTTCCTAGCTAGCACAGATACGCAGTATTTT | CASSLFLASTDTQYF
TRBJ1-2 | TRBV27 | NA | few | TGTGCCAGCAGTTCCGAGGGGCTCACCTTC | CASSSEGLTF
TRBJ2-1 | TRBV29-1 | TRBD2 | NA | TGCAGCGTCAGGACTAGCGGGAGGGCCGTTGAGCAGTTCTTC | CSVRTSGRAVEQFF
TRBJ2-1 | TRBV11-3 | NA | NA | TGTGCCAGCAGCTTAGGTGGGGGAGAGCAGTTCTTC | CASSLGGGEQFF
TRBJ2-7 | TRBV30 | TRBD1 | NA | TGTGCCTGGAGTGTTTTTGGACAGGGGGTGGACGAGCAGTACTTC | CAWSVFGQGVDEQYF
TRBJ1-5 | TRBV6-1 | NA | NA | TGTGCCAGCAGTGAATGGGAGGGATCCCGCAATCAGCCCCAGCATTTT | CASSEWEGSRNQPQHF
TRBJ2-3 | TRBV5-6 | NA | NA | TGTGCCAGCAGCGGAATCCTCCGCACAGATACGCAGTATTTT | CASSGILRTDTQYF
TRBJ2-7 | TRBV2 | NA | NA | TGTGCCAGCAGTGACTTTGAGCGCTACGAGCAGTACTTC | CASSDFERYEQYF
TRBJ1-5 | TRBV2 | TRBD1 | NA | TGTGCCAGCAGGGAAGGACAGGGTTTTGTAAGTCAGCCCCAGCATTTT | CASREGQGFVSQPQHF
TRBJ2-1 | TRBV7-6 | TRBD2 | NA | TGTGCCAGCAGCCAGGGGACTAGCGGACACAATGAGCAGTTCTTC | CASSQGTSGHNEQFF
TRBJ1-3 | TRBV4-2 | NA | NA | TGTGCCAGCAGCCAATCAGGGTGGGGAAACACCATATATTTT | CASSQSGWGNTIYF
TRBJ2-3 | TRBV30 | NA | NA | TGTGCCTGGAGTGTACAGAACACAGATACGCAGTATTTT | CAWSVQNTDTQYF
TRBJ2-7 | TRBV6-1 | NA | NA | TGTGCCAGCACACGGACTACCTACGAGCAGTACTTC | CASTRTTYEQYF
TRBJ1-2 | TRBV30 | TRBD1 | NA | TGTGCCTGGAGTGGGACCACCGGGACAGGACTTAAAACTAACTATGGCTACACCTTC | CAWSGTTGTGLKTNYGYTF
TRBJ1-3 | TRBV5-1 | NA | NA | TGCGCCAGCAGGGAGGGTTTCTCGGGAAACACCATATATTTT | CASREGFSGNTIYF
TRBJ1-2 | TRBV27 | NA | NA | TGTGCCAGCAGTTTCTTGGCAGGGGTCTATGGCTACACCTTC | CASSFLAGVYGYTF
TRBJ1-3 | TRBV4-1 | NA | once | TGCGCCAGCAGCCAAGATTATAGGGCTGGAAACACCATATATTTT | CASSQDYRAGNTIYF
TRBJ2-7 | TRBV21-1 | NA | NA | TGTGCCAGCAGCAAGGACCGGGACAGGGTTGGCTACGAGCAGTACTTC | CASSKDRDRVGYEQYF
TRBJ1-5 | TRBV19 | NA | few | TGTGCCAGTGAAGAGGGAATCAACAATCAGCCCCAGCATTTT | CASEEGINNQPQHF
TRBJ2-7 | TRBV10-1 | TRBD2 | few | TGCGCCAGCTTAAGGACTAGCGGGAAGGGGGAGCAGTACTTC | CASLRTSGKGEQYF
TRBJ2-1 | TRBV10-3 | NA | NA | TGTGCCATCGTTTCGGGAGAGGGGAATGAGCAGTTCTTC | CAIVSGEGNEQFF
TRBJ1-5 | TRBV11-2 | NA | few | TGTGCCAGCAGCCGGAGTGGCAGGGAGGGCCAGCCCCAGCATTTT | CASSRSGREGQPQHF
TRBJ2-1 | TRBV5-1 | TRBD2 | NA | TGCGCCAGCAGCTTGGGACTAGCGGGATACTCCTACAATGAGCAGTTCTTC | CASSLGLAGYSYNEQFF
TRBJ1-3 | TRBV29-1 | NA | NA | TGCAGCGTTCGTGTGGGGAGTGAAGGAAACACCATATATTTT | CSVRVGSEGNTIYF
TRBJ2-3 | TRBV7-8 | TRBD2 | once | TGTGCCAGCAGCCCTCCGGGGGGACTAGCGGGGGGCACAGATACGCAGTATTTT | CASSPPGGLAGGTDTQYF
TRBJ1-3 | TRBV2 | NA | NA | TGTGCCAGCAGGAAGGAGAAAAGCGTCAACACCATATATTTT | CASRKEKSVNTIYF
TRBJ2-7 | TRBV13 | NA | once | TGTGCCAGCAGCCGGGGACGAATGGGGTACGAGCAGTACTTC | CASSRGRMGYEQYF
TRBJ2-1 | TRBV19 | NA | NA | TGTGCCAGCTCCCGGGACGGGACCTACAATGAGCAGTTCTTC | CASSRDGTYNEQFF
TRBJ1-1 | TRBV11-2 | NA | NA | TGTGCCAGCAGCTTAGCCCAGCAGGGCGGAGGGGTTGGTGAAGCTTTCTTT | CASSLAQQGGGVGEAFF
TRBJ2-7 | TRBV25-1 | NA | NA | TGTGCCAGCAGTGAGGGATTAAGCTATTCCTACGAGCAGTACTTC | CASSEGLSYSYEQYF
TRBJ2-7 | TRBV4-3 | NA | NA | TGCGCCAGCAGCCAAGATGCAGGGGTAGCCTACGAGCAGTACTTC | CASSQDAGVAYEQYF
TRBJ1-2 | TRBV28 | TRBD1 | NA | TGTGCCAGCAGTTTAGTGGGACAGGGGATCGGTGGCTACACCTTC | CASSLVGQGIGGYTF
TRBJ1-2 | TRBV6-1 | NA | NA | TGTGCCACTCAAGACAAGAGGTACACCTTC | CATQDKRYTF
TRBJ2-7 | TRBV4-1 | NA | NA | TGCGCCAGCAGCTCTCCGGACGGGCTCTCCTACGAGCAGTACTTC | CASSSPDGLSYEQYF
TRBJ2-7 | TRBV4-2 | NA | NA | TGTGCCAGCAGCCAGGAAACAGGTGCGCCCTACGAGCAGTACTTC | CASSQETGAPYEQYF
TRBJ1-2 | TRBV2 | NA | few | TGTGCCAGTAGGGAGGGCTACACCTTC | CASREGYTF
TRBJ2-7 | TRBV27 | NA | NA | TGTGCCAGCAAGAGGGGGGAGCAGACCTACGAGCAGTACTTC | CASKRGEQTYEQYF
TRBJ1-2 | TRBV27 | NA | NA | TGTGCCAGCAGTTCATTGGGGTCCGGATCTAACTATGGCTACACCTTC | CASSSLGSGSNYGYTF
TRBJ2-3 | TRBV27 | NA | NA | TGTGCCAGCAGTTCCCCAGCGGATACGCAGTATTTT | CASSSPADTQYF
TRBJ2-2 | TRBV11-3 | NA | few | TGTGCCAGCAGCACGCGACTAGACACCGGGGAGCTGTTTTTT | CASSTRLDTGELFF
TRBJ2-7 | TRBV10-3 | NA | NA | TGTGCCATCAGTGAGTTCGGGGGGCCCTACGAGCAGTACTTC | CAISEFGGPYEQYF
TRBJ2-7 | TRBV6-1 | NA | NA | TGTGCCAGCAGTGAAATGGGACAGCGGGTCGAGCAGTACTTC | CASSEMGQRVEQYF
TRBJ2-7 | TRBV6-5 | NA | NA | TGTGCCAGCAGTTACAGGCTGGGAACCTACGAGCAGTACTTC | CASSYRLGTYEQYF
TRBJ2-7 | TRBV11-2 | NA | NA | TGTGCCAGCAGCCGGGACTTGGGGGTACCCGAGCAGTACTTC | CASSRDLGVPEQYF
TRBJ2-5 | TRBV4-1 | NA | NA | TGCGCCAGCAGCCAAGATAGGTTCCGGGTGGAGACCCAGTACTTC | CASSQDRFRVETQYF